The 21 T cell receptor beta chains below come from one sample, sequenced in a study of blood T cell repertoires in COVID-19. Some clones are missing from TCRdb's copy, which holds only in-frame ones; the method was immunoSEQ multiplex PCR. The repertoire holds about 78,000 clones, with about four fifths as singletons. Sequenced input: peripheral blood. All receptors derive from a man in his fifties or sixties with acute or convalescent COVID-19.

This rearrangement joins TRBV3-1 (or the pseudogene TRBV3-2) to TRBJ1-5; D may be TRBD1 (5 bases). Germline V gene data show CDR1 as LGHDT and CDR2 as YNNKEL (reference sequence). Trimming removed 3 bases from V and 0 bases from J, with 12 bases in between. CDR3 length: 16 amino acids. The CDR3 is CASSHRRGYSNQPQHF. Here the CDR3 DNA reads TGTGCCAGCAGCCACAGGCGGGGGTATAGCAATCAGCCCCAGCATTTT.

The gene calls are TRBV6-5 and TRBJ1-2; D unclear. Germline values: CDR1 MNHEY, CDR2 SVGAGI. The V end lost 2 bases, the J end lost 7 bases, and 14 bases lay between the germline ends. The CDR3 has 14 residues. The CDR3 bases are TGTGCCAGCAGTTACCTTCAGGCGCCTGTTGGCTACACCTTC. Encoded protein: CASSYLQAPVGYTF.

Notes on this clone: At one end, the junction sequence differs from germline, possibly due to a read error. V and J are TRBV14 and TRBJ1-2, with TRBD1 as a possible D gene (5 bases). CDR1 and CDR2 from the germline V gene are SGHDN and FVKESK. There are 13 residues in the CDR3. The CDR3, as DNA: TGTGCCAGCAGTCAAGAGATACAGGACGGCTACACCTTC. This gives the protein CASSQEIQDGYTF.

The chain links TRBV7-9 to TRBJ1-2; D may be TRBD1 (5 bases). Between the trimmed V and J ends, which lost 3 bases and 0 bases, there was a span of 14 bases. The length of the CDR3 is 16 residues. The germline gives CDR1 SEHNR, CDR2 FQNEAQ (reference sequence). The CDR3 loop is CASSFGGIASNYGYTF. CDR3 coding DNA: TGTGCCAGCAGCTTTGGGGGGATCGCTTCTAACTATGGCTACACCTTC.

This sequence joins TRBV11-3 and TRBJ2-7, with D perhaps TRBD1 (6 bases). Trimming took 5 bases from V and 4 from J, leaving 21 bases between them. The CDR3 is made up of 16 amino acids. CDR1 and CDR2 from the germline V gene are SGHNT and YENEEA. This CDR3 is CASSPPPGTKSYEQYF. The CDR3 nucleotides read TGTGCCAGCAGCCCTCCCCCCGGGACAAAATCTTACGAGCAGTACTTC.

The chain recombines TRBV18 with TRBJ1-1; 9 bases line up with TRBD1. CDR1 is KGHSH and CDR2 is LQKENI in the germline V gene. V dropped 1 base and J dropped 4; count of bases not matched to a gene: 4. The CDR3 covers 15 residues. In DNA, the CDR3 is TGTGCCAGCTCACCACGGACAGGGGCTTCCACTGAAGCTTTCTTT. Its translation is CASSPRTGASTEAFF.

The chain employs TRBV3-1 (or the pseudogene TRBV3-2) and TRBJ1-2; possibly TRBD1 for D (5 bases). The V gene lost 5 bases and the J gene lost 4 bases, with 17 bases spanning the gap. The CDR3 runs 15 residues. Germline V lookup: CDR1 LGHDT, CDR2 YNNKEL (reference sequence). The chain's CDR3 is CASSLRLGGSYGYTF. DNA for the CDR3: TGTGCCAGCAGCTTACGCCTCGGGGGGAGCTATGGCTACACCTTC.

This chain joins TRBV15 and TRBJ2-1; TRBD2 agrees at 10 bases. Germline assignment: CDR1 LNHNV and CDR2 YYDKDF (reference sequence). The CDR3 is made up of 15 amino acids. V was clipped by 3 bases and J by 7 bases; unmatched bases: 6. CDR3 sequence: CATSRSGGAWNEQFF. In nucleotides, the CDR3 is TGTGCCACCAGCAGGAGCGGGGGGGCCTGGAATGAGCAGTTCTTC.

The chain uses TRBV6-1 and TRBJ1-2; D possibly corresponds to TRBD1 (6 bases). The ends were cut back, 3 bases at V and 4 bases at J, with 12 bases in the middle. This CDR3 is 14 amino acids long. The germline CDR1 and CDR2 sequences are MNHNS and SASEGT. The CDR3 reads CASSDIRGGYGYTF. CDR3 coding DNA: TGTGCCAGCAGTGACATCCGAGGGGGCTATGGCTACACCTTC.

The rearrangement links TRBV5-1 to TRBJ2-2; D is uncertain. Trimming took off 3 bases at V and 6 bases at J, with 12 bases between the two ends. There are 14 residues in the CDR3. Germline values: CDR1 SGHRS, CDR2 YFSETQ. CDR3 region: CASSSRLGAGELFF. CDR3 DNA: TGCGCCAGCAGCTCGCGGCTGGGTGCCGGGGAGCTGTTTTTT.

V is TRBV6-5 and J is TRBJ2-7, with D perhaps TRBD1 (5 bases). Germline-derived CDR1 and CDR2 are MNHEY and SVGAGI. This CDR3 is built from 13 residues. V was pared by 6 bases and J by 3 bases, with 12 bases between. CDR3 loop: CASRRTSIYEQYF. The CDR3 DNA reads as TGTGCCAGCAGGCGGACAAGTATCTACGAGCAGTACTTC.

This sequence joins TRBV3-1 (or the pseudogene TRBV3-2) and TRBJ2-3, with D uncertain. The ends were cut back, 5 bases at V and 3 bases at J, with 6 bases in the middle. The CDR3 extends over 12 amino acids. CDR1 is LGHDT, CDR2 YNNKEL, per germline (reference sequence). CDR3: CASSGVTDTQYF. The CDR3 nucleotides read TGTGCCAGCAGCGGAGTTACAGATACGCAGTATTTT.

This clone was found a few times. This sequence joins TRBV18 and TRBJ1-6; 8 nucleotides align to TRBD1. Germline CDR1 reads KGHSH; CDR2 reads LQKENI. V trimming: 3 bases; J trimming: 6 bases; junction bases outside the gene matches: 7. This CDR3 comprises 16 residues. The CDR3 loop is CASSPSRGPFNSPLHF. The CDR3 region has the DNA TGTGCCAGCTCACCCTCCAGGGGGCCGTTTAATTCACCCCTCCACTTT.

This clone was picked up one time. V usage is TRBV7-6 and J usage is TRBJ2-7; TRBD1 agrees at 7 bases. V shed 5 bases, J shed 4 bases, and the junction held 11 bases outside the gene matches. Germline CDR1 SGHVS, CDR2 FNYEAQ. The CDR3 runs 15 residues. CDR3 sequence reads: CASSARQGVDYEQYF. Written as DNA, the CDR3 is TGTGCCAGCAGCGCCCGACAGGGTGTTGATTACGAGCAGTACTTC.

The table lists this clone with a count of one. This chain connects TRBV13 to TRBJ2-3; 8 nucleotides align to TRBD2. In germline, CDR1 is PRHDT, CDR2 FYEKMQ (reference sequence). V lost 5 bases and J lost 5; bases outside the gene matches: 9. The CDR3 spans 15 residues. The CDR3 nucleotides are TGTGCCAGCAGCACCCCGACTAGCGTTGGAGATACGCAGTATTTT. This translates into CASSTPTSVGDTQYF.

The chain links TRBV18 to TRBJ2-1, with D perhaps TRBD2 (5 bases). The CDR3 has 14 amino acids. The germline V gene has CDR1 KGHSH and CDR2 LQKENI. Between the trimmed V and J ends, which lost 5 bases and 8 bases, there was a span of 16 bases. The CDR3 protein is CASSVRLTWDEQFF. CDR3 nucleotides: TGTGCCAGCTCAGTCAGACTAACCTGGGATGAGCAGTTCTTC.

The chain recombines TRBV20-1 with TRBJ1-3; possible D gene TRBD1, 6 bases. V was clipped by 3 bases and J by 2 bases, with 14 bases between them. CDR3 length: 15 amino acids. Germline-derived CDR1 and CDR2 are DFQATT and SNEGSKA (reference sequence). CDR3 coding DNA: TGCAGTGCTAGTGGGGGCATTTCCGCTGGAAACACCATATATTTT. It codes for CSASGGISAGNTIYF.

This clone was seen only once. The chain has TRBV7-2 and TRBJ2-4, with D maybe TRBD1 (6 bases). Germline-derived CDR1 and CDR2 are SGHTA and FQGNSA. V was clipped by 2 bases and J by 3 bases, with 17 bases between them. The CDR3 consists of 17 residues. The CDR3 bases are TGTGCCAGCAGCTTACAGGGGCCCTTGCTTGGCAAAAACATTCAGTACTTC. Residues: CASSLQGPLLGKNIQYF.

V gene TRBV29-1 combines with J gene TRBJ1-2; 7 bases are shared with TRBD1. Trimming removed 0 bases from V and 2 bases from J; junction bases left unmatched: 6. CDR3 length: 15 residues. CDR1 SQVTM and CDR2 ANQGSEA come from the germline V gene. The CDR3 is CSVEDFARGNYGYTF. The DNA for the CDR3 is TGCAGCGTTGAAGATTTTGCCAGGGGGAACTATGGCTACACCTTC.

The DNA of the CDR3 is TGTGCCACCAGCAGGGAGGGCTACTCTGGAAACACCATATATTTT. It specifies CATSREGYSGNTIYF. The V gene is TRBV15, the J gene TRBJ1-3, with no clear D. The germline V gene has CDR1 LNHNV and CDR2 YYDKDF (reference sequence). V lost 3 bases to trimming and J lost 0 bases, with 9 bases between them. The length of the CDR3 is 15 residues.

Regarding this clone: Other DNA sequences of this sample code for an identical CDR3. V is TRBV27 and J is TRBJ1-2, with TRBD1 identical over 10 bases. Per germline, CDR1 MNHEY and CDR2 SMNVEV (reference sequence). V lost 6 bases to trimming and J lost 4 bases; unmatched junction nucleotides: 5. The CDR3 sequence is 14 residues long. CDR3: CASSWGQGTYGYTF. Written as DNA, the CDR3 is TGTGCCAGCAGCTGGGGACAGGGGACCTATGGCTACACCTTC.